The entry below gives a single T cell receptor (beta chain) sequence along with its context. Its antigen is currently unknown. On sorted subsets, replicate PCRs used 150 to 250 ng DNA, or tens of thousands of T cell genomes. Method: immunoSEQ multiplex PCR; TCRdb's copy keeps in-frame clones and lacks some. The profile shows 2,500,000 or so clones, 90% to 95% of them singletons. The data stem from a study of shared clonotypes between healthy human individuals. Study findings and constraints: Genetic and exposure-history diversity was limited by the small donor number.

The CDR3 is 14 amino acids. Between the trimmed V and J ends, which lost 6 bases and 0 bases, there was a span of 10 bases. Per germline, CDR1 MNHEY and CDR2 SMNVEV (reference sequence). The sample was naive CD4+ T cells sorted from blood. Noted subset: CD45RA+ positively selected. This chain uses TRBV27 with TRBJ2-3; D is possibly TRBD2 (6 bases). The receptor was isolated from a man in his late teens or twenties in good health. The CDR3 reads CASRLALSTDTQYF. DNA of the CDR3: TGTGCCAGCAGACTAGCACTAAGCACAGATACGCAGTATTTT.